This TCR beta chain was profiled in a study of identical twins. This CDR3 spans 12 amino acids. The V gene's germline CDR1 is MNHNS and CDR2 SASEGT. The V end was cut by 7 bases, the J end by 4 bases, with 11 bases between. Each CDR3 protein gets one entry after TCRdb re-called the 5' RACE reads with MiXCR. The sample carries roughly 470,000 distinct CDR3 sequences, roughly an eighth recorded once. These data were likewise used in another study, on yellow fever vaccine responses in identical twins.

The receptor comes from a woman in her late teens or twenties in good health. This chain links TRBV6-1 with TRBJ2-7, with D uncertain. Sequenced material: CD4+ T cells sorted from blood. The CDR3 sequence: CASKGASYEQYF. CDR3 nucleotides: TGTGCCAGCAAGGGCGCTTCGTACGAGCAGTACTTC.